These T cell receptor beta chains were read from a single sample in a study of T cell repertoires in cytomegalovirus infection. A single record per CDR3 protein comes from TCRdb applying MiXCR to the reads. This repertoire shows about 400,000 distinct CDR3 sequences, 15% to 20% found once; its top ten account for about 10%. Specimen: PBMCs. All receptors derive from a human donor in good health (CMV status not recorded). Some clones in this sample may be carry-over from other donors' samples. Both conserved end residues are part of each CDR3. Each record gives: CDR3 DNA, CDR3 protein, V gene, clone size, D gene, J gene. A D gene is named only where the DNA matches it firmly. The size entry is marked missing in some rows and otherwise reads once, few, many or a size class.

CDR3nt: TGCGCCAGCAGCTTGGATGGGGGATCCAATTCACCCCTCCACTTT
CDR3aa: CASSLDGGSNSPLHF
v_gene: TRBV5-1
abundance: .
d_gene: .
j_gene: TRBJ1-6

CDR3nt: TGTGCCAGCTTGCCGGGACAGTTAACTTATGGCTACACCTTC
CDR3aa: CASLPGQLTYGYTF
v_gene: TRBV28
abundance: few
d_gene: TRBD1
j_gene: TRBJ1-2

CDR3nt: TGCAGTGCCCATTATTCAGGGACCGATACGCAGTATTTT
CDR3aa: CSAHYSGTDTQYF
v_gene: TRBV20-1
abundance: .
d_gene: .
j_gene: TRBJ2-3

CDR3nt: TGTGCCAGCAGTTTCACAGGGGCCTCCTACGAGCAGTACTTC
CDR3aa: CASSFTGASYEQYF
v_gene: TRBV27
abundance: few
d_gene: TRBD1
j_gene: TRBJ2-7

CDR3nt: TGTGCCAGCAGGCCCCAGATGACAGCCACTGAAGCTTTCTTT
CDR3aa: CASRPQMTATEAFF
v_gene: TRBV28
abundance: many
d_gene: .
j_gene: TRBJ1-1

CDR3nt: TGTGCCAGCAGTTCCACCAGGGGGCTAGAAGCTTTCTTT
CDR3aa: CASSSTRGLEAFF
v_gene: TRBV6-2/TRBV6-3
abundance: .
d_gene: TRBD1
j_gene: TRBJ1-1

CDR3nt: TGTGCCATCAGTGGGGGCCGGCGGAGCTCCTACGAGCAGTACTTC
CDR3aa: CAISGGRRSSYEQYF
v_gene: TRBV10-3
abundance: .
d_gene: .
j_gene: TRBJ2-7

CDR3nt: TGTGCCAGCAGCTTCATACGTGAGCAGTTCTTC
CDR3aa: CASSFIREQFF
v_gene: TRBV5-6
abundance: few
d_gene: .
j_gene: TRBJ2-1

CDR3nt: TGTGCCATCAGTGAACCAGCCTCTGGAAACACCATATATTTT
CDR3aa: CAISEPASGNTIYF
v_gene: TRBV10-3
abundance: many
d_gene: .
j_gene: TRBJ1-3

CDR3nt: TGTGCCAGTAGTACCTGGGGAAAGGAGCAGTTCTTC
CDR3aa: CASSTWGKEQFF
v_gene: TRBV19
abundance: .
d_gene: .
j_gene: TRBJ2-1

CDR3nt: TGCGCCAGCAGCAGTGCCCCACCGGGACAGGAGAGGTCACCCCTCCACTTT
CDR3aa: CASSSAPPGQERSPLHF
v_gene: TRBV5-1
abundance: few
d_gene: TRBD1
j_gene: TRBJ1-6

CDR3nt: TGTGCCAGCTGCCGACCCAGCACAGATACGCAGTATTTT
CDR3aa: CASCRPSTDTQYF
v_gene: TRBV19
abundance: .
d_gene: .
j_gene: TRBJ2-3

CDR3nt: TGTGCCATCAGTGAGCCCCTAGCGGGAGAAACAGATACGCAGTATTTT
CDR3aa: CAISEPLAGETDTQYF
v_gene: TRBV10-3
abundance: many
d_gene: TRBD2
j_gene: TRBJ2-3

CDR3nt: TGTGCCAGCAGTGGACAGCGGGGGGTAGAAGAGACCCAGTACTTC
CDR3aa: CASSGQRGVEETQYF
v_gene: TRBV12-3/TRBV12-4
abundance: .
d_gene: TRBD2
j_gene: TRBJ2-5

CDR3nt: TGTGCCAGCAGCCCGACAGGGAAGGAGACCCAGTACTTC
CDR3aa: CASSPTGKETQYF
v_gene: TRBV7-7
abundance: many
d_gene: TRBD1
j_gene: TRBJ2-5

CDR3nt: TGTGCCACCAGCAGAGGGGACAGGTCGGATCAGCCCCAGCATTTT
CDR3aa: CATSRGDRSDQPQHF
v_gene: TRBV15
abundance: many
d_gene: TRBD1
j_gene: TRBJ1-5

CDR3nt: TGTGCCAGCAGCCCCAGGGACAGGGGGCTAGATACGCAGTATTTT
CDR3aa: CASSPRDRGLDTQYF
v_gene: TRBV7-8
abundance: many
d_gene: TRBD1
j_gene: TRBJ2-3

CDR3nt: TGTGCCATCAGTCCCGGACTGTTCTACGAGCAGTACTTC
CDR3aa: CAISPGLFYEQYF
v_gene: TRBV10-3
abundance: .
d_gene: .
j_gene: TRBJ2-7

CDR3nt: TGTGCCAGCAGCTCGGACAGACTGGAAGCCTACGAGCAGTACTTC
CDR3aa: CASSSDRLEAYEQYF
v_gene: TRBV5-6
abundance: .
d_gene: .
j_gene: TRBJ2-7

CDR3nt: TGTGCTAGTGGTTGGCGGACGGGCCACAATGAGCAGTTCTTC
CDR3aa: CASGWRTGHNEQFF
v_gene: TRBV12-5
abundance: few
d_gene: .
j_gene: TRBJ2-1

CDR3nt: TGCAGTGCTTCCAAGGAGTCGGAGACCCAGTACTTC
CDR3aa: CSASKESETQYF
v_gene: TRBV20-1
abundance: .
d_gene: .
j_gene: TRBJ2-5

CDR3nt: TGCAGTGCTACAAGCGGGGATTCCACAGATACGCAGTATTTT
CDR3aa: CSATSGDSTDTQYF
v_gene: TRBV20-1
abundance: few
d_gene: TRBD2
j_gene: TRBJ2-3

CDR3nt: TGTGCCAGCAGCTTAGGAATTGGGACCCAGTACTTC
CDR3aa: CASSLGIGTQYF
v_gene: TRBV7-2
abundance: .
d_gene: .
j_gene: TRBJ2-5

CDR3nt: TGTGCCAGCAGCTTAGTTGGGGGACAGGGCGTCACAAATACGCAGTATTTT
CDR3aa: CASSLVGGQGVTNTQYF
v_gene: TRBV7-2
abundance: many
d_gene: TRBD1
j_gene: TRBJ2-3

CDR3nt: TGTGCCAGCAGTAGCCCCCGGGACAGGGAACCCTATAGCTCCTACGAGCAGTACTTC
CDR3aa: CASSSPRDREPYSSYEQYF
v_gene: TRBV12-3/TRBV12-4
abundance: .
d_gene: TRBD1
j_gene: TRBJ2-7

CDR3nt: TGTGCCAGCTTGGGGGGGACTAGCGGGAGTCTCAGTCTCACAGATACGCAGTATTTT
CDR3aa: CASLGGTSGSLSLTDTQYF
v_gene: TRBV25-1
abundance: few
d_gene: TRBD2
j_gene: TRBJ2-3

CDR3nt: TGTGCCAGCAGTTTATCGGGGTACAAAGCTCTGGGAATCCATGATGGCTACACCTTC
CDR3aa: CASSLSGYKALGIHDGYTF
v_gene: TRBV12-3/TRBV12-4
abundance: few
d_gene: .
j_gene: TRBJ1-2

CDR3nt: TGCAGTGCGGTAGGGATCGCTCAGCCCCAGCATTTT
CDR3aa: CSAVGIAQPQHF
v_gene: TRBV20-1
abundance: few
d_gene: .
j_gene: TRBJ1-5

CDR3nt: TGTGCCAGCAGCCAGGGTAACACTGAAGCTTTCTTT
CDR3aa: CASSQGNTEAFF
v_gene: TRBV7-2
abundance: many
d_gene: .
j_gene: TRBJ1-1

CDR3nt: TGTGCCAGCAGCTTCTTCAGGATGGCTAGCACAGATACGCAGTATTTT
CDR3aa: CASSFFRMASTDTQYF
v_gene: TRBV11-2
abundance: .
d_gene: .
j_gene: TRBJ2-3

CDR3nt: TGTGCCAGCAGCTTAGTTAGTTCCAGTCCGGGACATCAGAGCTCCTATAATTCACCCCTCCACTTT
CDR3aa: CASSLVSSSPGHQSSYNSPLHF
v_gene: TRBV7-2
abundance: many
d_gene: .
j_gene: TRBJ1-6

CDR3nt: TGCAGTGGAAAACAGGCTGCTAACTATGGCTACACCTTC
CDR3aa: CSGKQAANYGYTF
v_gene: TRBV20-1
abundance: few
d_gene: .
j_gene: TRBJ1-2

CDR3nt: TGCAGCGTTGGGACTAGCGGATCCAATGAGCAGTTCTTC
CDR3aa: CSVGTSGSNEQFF
v_gene: TRBV29-1
abundance: many
d_gene: TRBD2
j_gene: TRBJ2-1

CDR3nt: TGTGCCAGCAGTTTTGACTTGAACACCGGGGAGCTGTTTTTT
CDR3aa: CASSFDLNTGELFF
v_gene: TRBV6-1
abundance: few
d_gene: .
j_gene: TRBJ2-2

CDR3nt: TGCAGTGCTAGAGGCGGACAAGGGGGCATCTACGAGCAGTACTTC
CDR3aa: CSARGGQGGIYEQYF
v_gene: TRBV20-1
abundance: .
d_gene: TRBD1
j_gene: TRBJ2-7

CDR3nt: TGTGCCAGCAGTCGACTAGCGGGGACCCACAATGAGCAGTTCTTC
CDR3aa: CASSRLAGTHNEQFF
v_gene: TRBV6-1
abundance: many
d_gene: TRBD2
j_gene: TRBJ2-1

CDR3nt: TGTGCCAGCAGCTCGAGGGGGGGGGCTGCTTTAAGCTATGGCTACACCTTC
CDR3aa: CASSSRGGAALSYGYTF
v_gene: TRBV7-8
abundance: many
d_gene: .
j_gene: TRBJ1-2

CDR3nt: TGTGCCAGCAGCTTAAGAGCGGGCCAAACCTACGAGCAGTACTTC
CDR3aa: CASSLRAGQTYEQYF
v_gene: TRBV7-8
abundance: many
d_gene: .
j_gene: TRBJ2-7

CDR3nt: TGCGCCAGCAGCCTTGCGCGGCTAGATACGCAGTATTTT
CDR3aa: CASSLARLDTQYF
v_gene: TRBV4-1
abundance: .
d_gene: .
j_gene: TRBJ2-3

CDR3nt: TGTGCCAGCAGCCACGGGACAGGGGTTTCATGGGAGACCCAGTACTTC
CDR3aa: CASSHGTGVSWETQYF
v_gene: TRBV5-6
abundance: .
d_gene: TRBD1
j_gene: TRBJ2-5

CDR3nt: TGTGCCAGCAGCATGGTTTCAGAATACAATGAGCAGTTCTTC
CDR3aa: CASSMVSEYNEQFF
v_gene: TRBV7-9
abundance: .
d_gene: .
j_gene: TRBJ2-1

CDR3nt: TGTGCCACCAGCTGGACCGTGAACACTGAAGCTTTCTTT
CDR3aa: CATSWTVNTEAFF
v_gene: TRBV15
abundance: many
d_gene: .
j_gene: TRBJ1-1

CDR3nt: TGTGCCAGCAGCTCAGAAGCCGGGACAGGGAGTAACACCATATATTTT
CDR3aa: CASSSEAGTGSNTIYF
v_gene: TRBV7-6
abundance: many
d_gene: TRBD1
j_gene: TRBJ1-3

CDR3nt: TGTGCCAGCAGCTCTTCCTACACTGAAGCTTTCTTT
CDR3aa: CASSSSYTEAFF
v_gene: TRBV27
abundance: .
d_gene: .
j_gene: TRBJ1-1

CDR3nt: TGTGCCAGCAGTTCCTCGGACTCCTACAATGAGCAGTTCTTC
CDR3aa: CASSSSDSYNEQFF
v_gene: TRBV27
abundance: many
d_gene: .
j_gene: TRBJ2-1

CDR3nt: TGTGCCAGCAGTTACTCGACGATCCCTGGGGCCAACGTCCTGACTTTC
CDR3aa: CASSYSTIPGANVLTF
v_gene: TRBV6-2/TRBV6-3
abundance: few
d_gene: .
j_gene: TRBJ2-6

CDR3nt: TGTGCCATCAGTGACCCCGGGACAGGGCAAGAGACCCAGTACTTC
CDR3aa: CAISDPGTGQETQYF
v_gene: TRBV10-3
abundance: .
d_gene: TRBD1
j_gene: TRBJ2-5

CDR3nt: TGCGCCAGTACCGGGCCCCTCAGGCGCACTGAAGCTTTCTTT
CDR3aa: CASTGPLRRTEAFF
v_gene: TRBV4-1
abundance: few
d_gene: .
j_gene: TRBJ1-1

CDR3nt: TGTGCCAGCAGCTTAGGGATCCGGCAGGGGATGGGGAGGGAGACCCAGTACTTC
CDR3aa: CASSLGIRQGMGRETQYF
v_gene: TRBV11-2
abundance: .
d_gene: .
j_gene: TRBJ2-5